This T cell receptor beta chain comes out of a study of OX40 agonist ivuxolimab in advanced cancers. This clone was found once. Using immunoSEQ multiplex PCR, the repertoire was profiled, and TCRdb retains in-frame clones only, with some absent. Of some 100,000 clones detected, just over 85% appear once; the ten largest clones hold roughly 2.1%. Germline V gene sequence: CDR1 SGHDT, CDR2 YYEEEE. The V gene end was trimmed by 5 bases and the J gene end by 7 bases; junction bases not matched to a gene: 8. CDR3 size: 14 residues. The specimen comprised CD4+ or CD8+ T cells sorted from blood, sampled in a trial of the OX40 agonist ivuxolimab. V is TRBV5-6 and J is TRBJ1-3; 8 bases match TRBD1. The sequence was collected from an adult with an advanced solid tumor such as melanoma, head and neck, liver or kidney cancer. CDR3 in DNA: TGTGCCAGCAGGGTCCTGACAGGGGCGAACACCATATATTTT. It yields the protein CASRVLTGANTIYF.